The rows below give T cell receptor beta chains drawn from one sample of a study of blood T cell repertoires in COVID-19. The table came from immunoSEQ multiplex PCR; TCRdb's copy has only in-frame clones and leaves some out. The sample carries over 80,000 clones, nearly 90% recorded once. Sequenced material: peripheral blood. Receptors originate from a woman aged 80 or over with acute or convalescent COVID-19. CDR3s include the opening cysteine and the closing phenylalanine or tryptophan. The D gene is left open where the match is weak.

v_gene	j_gene	d_gene	CDR3nt	CDR3aa
TRBV6-2/TRBV6-3	TRBJ1-5	.	TGTGCCAGCAGTTACTCGAGCAGAACAGAGTCGAGCAATCAGCCCCAGCATTTT	CASSYSSRTESSNQPQHF
TRBV7-9	TRBJ1-3	.	TGTGCCAGCAGCTTAGCTCGGCGGGGCTCTGGAAACACCATATATTTT	CASSLARRGSGNTIYF
TRBV2	TRBJ2-5	.	TGTGCCAGCAGTATTGTGGTCAGAGAGACCCAGTACTTC	CASSIVVRETQYF
TRBV24-1	TRBJ2-1	TRBD2	TGTGCCACCAGTGATTTCCCCGGGACTAGCGGGAGGAGGTATGAGCAGTTCTTC	CATSDFPGTSGRRYEQFF
TRBV19	TRBJ1-1	.	TGTGCCAGTAGTCCCTTGGGAGCGGGGGCTTTCTTT	CASSPLGAGAFF
TRBV18	TRBJ2-1	TRBD2	TGTGCCAGCTCACCTGTGGGACTAGCATCCTACAATGAGCAGTTCTTC	CASSPVGLASYNEQFF
TRBV7-2	TRBJ2-1	.	TGTGCCAGCAGCCCTCAGCAGGTCTCCTACAATGAGCAGTTCTTC	CASSPQQVSYNEQFF
TRBV10-2	TRBJ1-2	TRBD1	TGCGCCAGCAGTAAGGGGGCCTACTATGGCTACACCTTC	CASSKGAYYGYTF
TRBV12-3/TRBV12-4	TRBJ1-1	.	TGTGCCAGCAGTTTTAAGAGGGTCACTGAAGCTTTCTTT	CASSFKRVTEAFF
TRBV2	TRBJ2-1	.	TGTGCCAGCAGCCTGACAGGCTCCTACAATGAGCAGTTCTTC	CASSLTGSYNEQFF